The present entry profiles one T cell receptor beta chain with its context. J was trimmed by 6 bases and V by 7 bases; bases with no gene match: 25. CDR1 SGHDN and CDR2 FVKESK come from the germline V gene. The CDR3 consists of 19 residues. This entry comes from a study of blood T cell repertoires in COVID-19. About the study: COVID-19 samples collected from the United States, Italy and Spain covered acute and convalescent phases. The cDNA or gDNA used as material had been derived from T cells, B-cell-depleted T cells, or PBMCs.

Original handling: The assay estimated nucleated cells by amplifying reference gene primers. This table comes from immunoSEQ multiplex PCR, and its TCRdb copy is limited to in-frame clones, with some not included. That table supplies the V and J calls and clone size; D and trimming were determined from the DNA. The sample yields around 130,000 clones, roughly four fifths seen once. The specimen was peripheral blood. The chain recombines TRBV14 with TRBJ1-2, with TRBD1 identical over 8 bases. This clonotype was obtained from a woman aged 55 to 70 with acute or convalescent COVID-19. The CDR3 is CASNLTSGQGGGGRDGYTF. The CDR3 coding sequence is TGTGCCAGCAACCTAACATCAGGACAGGGTGGAGGTGGGAGGGATGGCTACACCTTC.